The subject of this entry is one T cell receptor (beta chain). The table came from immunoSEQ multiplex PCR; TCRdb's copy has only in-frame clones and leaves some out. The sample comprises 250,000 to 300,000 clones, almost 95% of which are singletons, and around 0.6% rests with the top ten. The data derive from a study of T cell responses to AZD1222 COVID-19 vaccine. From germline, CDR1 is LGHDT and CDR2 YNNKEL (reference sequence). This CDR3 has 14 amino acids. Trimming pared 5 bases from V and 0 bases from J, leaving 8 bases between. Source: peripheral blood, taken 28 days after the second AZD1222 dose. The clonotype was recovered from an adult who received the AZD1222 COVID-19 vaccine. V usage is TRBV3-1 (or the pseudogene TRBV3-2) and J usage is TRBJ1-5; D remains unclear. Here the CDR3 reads CASSGAPSNQPQHF. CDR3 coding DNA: TGTGCCAGCAGCGGTGCTCCTAGCAATCAGCCCCAGCATTTT.